What follows are 24 T cell receptor beta chains derived from one specimen sequenced in a study of CD8+ T cells in alopecia areata. The treatment was: oral pan-JAK inhibitor, 5-10 mg twice daily. Sequencing templates came from extracted RNA that was reverse transcribed into cDNA. Method: immunoSEQ multiplex PCR; TCRdb's copy keeps in-frame clones and lacks some. The data contain more than 200,000 clones, around 65% of them singletons. The material was CD4+ T cells sorted from blood, obtained at approximately week 45, from a patient treated with tofacitinib. These receptors came from a human donor with alopecia areata.

This clone was counted a single time. The V and J genes are TRBV7-9 and TRBJ2-2, with D unresolved. This CDR3 has 14 residues. Germline CDR1 and CDR2: SEHNR and FQNEAQ (reference sequence). V lost 2 bases and J 6 bases, leaving 10 bases between the germline ends. DNA of the CDR3: TGTGCCAGCAGCTTAAACACGGTTCCCGGGGAGCTGTTTTTT. Its translation is CASSLNTVPGELFF.

V and J are TRBV29-1 and TRBJ2-7; D not certain. Germline V lookup: CDR1 SQVTM, CDR2 ANQGSEA. The CDR3 has 13 amino acids. Trimming took 4 bases from V and 6 from J, leaving 16 bases between them. CDR3 in amino acids: CSVGLGSRSEQYF. The DNA for the CDR3 is TGCAGCGTTGGTCTTGGCAGTCGTAGCGAGCAGTACTTC.

The table lists this clone with a few counts. This chain uses TRBV14 with TRBJ2-1, with 8 bases that match TRBD2. J gave up 5 bases and V 3 bases, and 9 bases lay outside the gene matches. CDR3 length: 16 amino acids. The germline V gene encodes CDR1 SGHDN and CDR2 FVKESK. CDR3 bases: TGTGCCAGCAGCCAGAGGAGCGGGGGTTTCAACAATGAGCAGTTCTTC. Protein product: CASSQRSGGFNNEQFF.

The chain is built from TRBV30 and TRBJ1-2; D not certain. Between the trimmed V and J ends, which lost 4 bases and 7 bases, there was a span of 10 bases. CDR1 is GTSNPN, CDR2 SVGIG, per germline (reference sequence). This CDR3 is 11 amino acids long. The CDR3 sequence: CAWNRDGGYTF. The CDR3 nucleotides are TGTGCCTGGAATCGCGATGGTGGCTACACCTTC.

There are a few counts of this clone. The junction departs from the called germline gene at one end, perhaps through a read error. The chain combines TRBV2 with TRBJ2-3, with 7 bases that match TRBD1. The CDR3 consists of 13 residues. Looked up from germline, CDR1 is SNHLY and CDR2 is FYNNEI. CDR3 sequence reads: CASREGGADTQYF. For the CDR3, the DNA is TGTGCCAGCAGAGAAGGGGGCGCAGATACGCAGTATTTT.

This clone was observed a handful of times. The chain is built from TRBV29-1 and TRBJ2-6; TRBD1 matches 8 bases. J was trimmed by 0 bases and V by 6 bases; bases with no gene match: 13. The CDR3 sequence is 18 residues long. Germline values: CDR1 SQVTM, CDR2 ANQGSEA. This chain's CDR3 is CSVQHGTGTFSGANVLTF. The CDR3 DNA reads as TGCAGCGTACAACACGGGACAGGAACCTTCTCTGGGGCCAACGTCCTGACTTTC.

This chain links TRBV7-6 with TRBJ2-7; 7 bases map to TRBD1. The CDR3 is 14 residues long. Unmatched junction bases numbered 6, after V lost 3 bases and J lost 4 bases. Germline V lookup: CDR1 SGHVS, CDR2 FNYEAQ. The CDR3 bases are TGTGCCAGCAGCTTTGGGGACAGCGAATACGAGCAGTACTTC. It encodes CASSFGDSEYEQYF.

The chain links TRBV7-3 to TRBJ2-3; the match to TRBD1 covers 10 bases. This CDR3 region has 12 residues. Per germline, CDR1 SGHTA and CDR2 FQGTGA. The trim removed 5 bases at V and 8 bases at J, leaving 1 base unmatched. CDR3 loop: CASSRTGGTQYF. CDR3 bases: TGTGCCAGCAGCCGGACAGGGGGTACGCAGTATTTT.

This clone was observed a few times. The chain couples TRBV6-4 to TRBJ1-1; 7 bases are shared with TRBD1. CDR1 MRHNA and CDR2 SNTAGT come from the germline V gene. Germline trimming cut 0 bases from V and 5 bases from J; bases unmatched to any gene: 3. The CDR3 loop spans 14 amino acids. CDR3 amino acids: CASSDSDRVTEAFF. DNA of the CDR3: TGTGCCAGCAGTGACTCCGACAGGGTTACTGAAGCTTTCTTT.

Only a few counts were recorded for this clone. This sequence joins TRBV7-6 and TRBJ2-5, with D hard to call. The V and J ends lost 6 bases and 7 bases respectively, with 15 bases between them. This CDR3 has 13 residues. Germline V CDR1 and CDR2: SGHVS, FNYEAQ. This CDR3 is CASSQPTDSTQYF. In DNA form, the CDR3 reads TGTGCCAGCAGTCAACCTACAGATTCGACCCAGTACTTC.

The chain is built from TRBV12-5 and TRBJ1-2; TRBD1 agrees at 9 bases. This CDR3 region has 15 residues. CDR1 LGHNT and CDR2 FRNRAP come from the germline V gene. V shed 4 bases and J 6 bases; nucleotides not matched to a gene: 9. The DNA of the CDR3 is TGTGCTAGTGGTTCAAGGACAGGGGATGTGGATGGCTACACCTTC. This encodes CASGSRTGDVDGYTF.

Worth noting for this clone: Other DNA sequences from this sample encode an identical CDR3 as well. The genes are TRBV30 and TRBJ1-2, with D maybe TRBD1 (5 bases). V dropped 1 base and J dropped 2 bases, with 5 bases sitting between them. The CDR3 runs to 12 residues. The V gene's germline CDR1 is GTSNPN and CDR2 SVGIG (reference sequence). CDR3 residues: CAWSGQNYGYTF. CDR3 bases: TGTGCCTGGAGTGGACAGAACTATGGCTACACCTTC.

J is TRBJ2-3 and V is TRBV5-6; D not resolved. Trimming cost V 4 bases and J 2 bases, with 14 bases left between them. Germline values: CDR1 SGHDT, CDR2 YYEEEE. This CDR3 comprises 15 residues. The CDR3 protein is CASSRVGRTTDTQYF. CDR3 bases: TGTGCCAGCAGCCGAGTGGGTCGAACCACAGATACGCAGTATTTT.

The chain carries TRBV7-2 and TRBJ2-3, with D perhaps matching TRBD2 (5 bases). V was pared by 5 bases and J by 1 base, with 10 bases between. The germline CDR1 and CDR2 sequences are SGHTA and FQGNSA. The CDR3 covers 14 residues. CDR3 nucleotide sequence: TGTGCCAGCAGCCCTCAGAGGGGCACAGATACGCAGTATTTT. Its protein product is CASSPQRGTDTQYF.

The rearrangement joins TRBV5-6 to TRBJ2-5; no reliable D call. V shed 3 bases and J shed 2 bases, with 2 bases lying between them. Germline-derived CDR1 and CDR2 are SGHDT and YYEEEE. This CDR3 is 11 amino acids long. CDR3 region: CASSSQETQYF. The CDR3 DNA follows: TGTGCCAGCAGCTCTCAAGAGACCCAGTACTTC.

V usage is TRBV5-4 and J usage is TRBJ2-3; D might be TRBD1 (6 bases). V lost 0 bases and J lost 6, with 11 bases in between. This CDR3 contains 14 residues. The germline V gene encodes CDR1 SGHNT and CDR2 YYREEE (reference sequence). In nucleotides, the CDR3 is TGTGCCAGCAGCTTGGGGGGGCCTAGGGATACGCAGTATTTT. Amino acids: CASSLGGPRDTQYF.

This clone showed up just once. This chain's CDR3 is CASSPDRAPYEQYF. As DNA, the CDR3 is TGTGCCAGCAGTCCGGACAGGGCGCCCTACGAGCAGTACTTC. This chain uses TRBV27 with TRBJ2-7; TRBD1 matches at 8 bases. Trimming removed 5 bases from V and 2 bases from J; junction bases left unmatched: 5. The germline gives CDR1 MNHEY, CDR2 SMNVEV (reference sequence). This CDR3 has 14 residues.

Turning to this clone: At the DNA level, this CDR3 is encoded by other sequences in the same sample as well. V is TRBV30 and J is TRBJ2-7; no clear D gene. The CDR3 has 15 amino acids. Germline CDR1 is GTSNPN and CDR2 is SVGIG (reference sequence). Trimming pared 3 bases from V and 0 bases from J, leaving 15 bases between. CDR3 in amino acids: CAWSANTASSYEQYF. In nucleotides, the CDR3 is TGTGCCTGGAGCGCAAACACGGCAAGCTCCTACGAGCAGTACTTC.

The sample holds a few counts of this clone. The chain recombines TRBV14 with TRBJ2-1; tentatively, D is TRBD1 or TRBD2 (6 bases each). This CDR3 has 15 amino acids. The germline V gene encodes CDR1 SGHDN and CDR2 FVKESK. V was shortened by 4 bases and J by 5 bases, with 15 bases between the two germline ends. In DNA form, the CDR3 reads TGTGCCAGCAGCCCGGGGGCAGGGACGCACAATGAGCAGTTCTTC. It translates to CASSPGAGTHNEQFF.

The V gene is TRBV4-3, the J gene TRBJ2-5, with D possibly matching TRBD2 (6 bases). Trimming removed 4 bases from V and 7 bases from J, with 25 bases in between. CDR1 and CDR2 (germline): LGHNA, YSLEER. This CDR3 contains 17 residues. In nucleotides, the CDR3 is TGCGCCAGCAGCCCGATCAGGGAGGACACCCGGAGGGGGACCCAGTACTTC. Translation: CASSPIREDTRRGTQYF.

This clone was counted only a few times. The chain uses TRBV29-1 and TRBJ1-1, with 7 bases identical to TRBD1. Germline values: CDR1 SQVTM, CDR2 ANQGSEA. This CDR3 spans 13 amino acids. V lost 8 bases and J lost 0; bases outside the gene matches: 6. The CDR3 DNA sequence: TGCAGCACCACCGGGACAGTGAACACTGAAGCTTTCTTT. This gives the protein CSTTGTVNTEAFF.

This chain joins TRBV7-9 and TRBJ1-5, with 9 bases identical to TRBD1. Germline CDR1 reads SEHNR; CDR2 reads FQNEAQ (reference sequence). The trim removed 4 bases at V and 0 bases at J, leaving 7 bases unmatched. This CDR3 comprises 17 residues. The CDR3 spells CASSSSGTGLSNQPQHF. In nucleotides, the CDR3 is TGTGCCAGCAGCTCCTCCGGGACAGGGCTTAGCAATCAGCCCCAGCATTTT.

CDR3 loop: CASSLADRSNTEAFF. In DNA form, the CDR3 reads TGCGCCAGCAGCTTGGCGGACCGTTCCAACACTGAAGCTTTCTTT. The chain employs TRBV5-1 and TRBJ1-1; D gene uncertain. Per the germline V gene, CDR1 is SGHRS and CDR2 is YFSETQ. V was cut by 0 bases and J by 2 bases, with 11 bases left in between. The CDR3 is 15 amino acids.

This sequence joins TRBV30 and TRBJ1-4; D possibly corresponds to TRBD1 (5 bases). CDR1 and CDR2 (germline): GTSNPN, SVGIG (reference sequence). This CDR3 is 14 amino acids long. Trimming removed 1 base from V and 5 bases from J, with 11 bases in between. The CDR3 DNA reads as TGTGCCTGGAGTGGGGACCTTCAAAATGAAAAACTGTTTTTT. Its translation is CAWSGDLQNEKLFF.